The clone carrying this TCR beta chain was recorded many times. The antigen is undetermined. The read ends 3 residues shy of where the CDR3 ends; the end is completed using the germline J gene. Most patients and controls had Caucasian heritage. Heparinized whole blood, 5 to 8 ml, came from each donor. The data belong to a study of T cell clonality in common variable immunodeficiency. Study results and caveats: Reportedly, TCR beta sequences from common variable immunodeficiency showed fewer deletions and N-nucleotide insertions.

The length of the CDR3 is 15 residues. CDR1 is MDHEN and CDR2 is SYDVKM in the germline V gene. The J segment lost 8 bases and the V segment lost 5 bases, leaving 8 bases of the junction unmatched. Equal genomic DNA amounts from CVID and control samples were sequenced. The data were produced by immunoSEQ multiplex PCR, yet TCRdb's version contains in-frame clones alone and is incomplete. Singletons are absent from the sample, which has some 60,000 clones. The chain employs TRBV28 and TRBJ2-1; 11 positions match TRBD2. The sample taken for sequencing was peripheral blood mononuclear cells. The receptor was derived from a person aged 18-69 years in good health. CDR3 DNA, as far as it was read: TGTGCCAGCAGTAGACTAGCGGGACCTAACCATGAG. Translating gives CASSRLAGPNHE. From start to end, the CDR3 is CASSRLAGPNHEQFF.